Shown below are 5 T cell receptor beta chains from a single sample sequenced in a study of Ad26.COV2.S vaccination and SARS-CoV-2 variants. Regarding treatment: some 19 received Ad26.COV2.S at low or high dose, single or two shots; roughly five received placebo; per-sample allocation not given. Collection of samples fell on day 63 after the first vaccine or placebo injection. Sequenced by immunoSEQ multiplex PCR; TCRdb stores in-frame clones only, minus some. The sample carries under 400,000 clones, roughly 84% recorded once. The source material was peripheral blood, sampled in a trial of Ad26.COV2.S vaccine versus placebo. The receptors were sampled from a person between 18 and 59 years old who received the Ad26.COV2.S COVID-19 vaccine or a placebo.

The chain joins TRBV9 to TRBJ1-5; tentatively, D is TRBD1 (5 bases). The CDR3 runs 16 residues. Germline loops: CDR1 SGDLS, CDR2 YYNGEE. V was trimmed by 3 bases and J by 5 bases, leaving 18 bases between them. The CDR3 DNA is TGTGCCAGCAGCGCGAGTGGGGACGGAGCATATCAGCCCCAGCATTTT. Translated, it gives CASSASGDGAYQPQHF.

This clone came up once. This rearrangement joins TRBV5-1 to TRBJ1-1, with 7 bases lining up with TRBD1. The CDR3 loop spans 13 amino acids. CDR1 is SGHRS and CDR2 is YFSETQ in the germline V gene. V shed 4 bases, J shed 11 bases, and the junction held 11 bases outside the gene matches. CDR3 protein: CASSGTGDEIAFF. The CDR3, as DNA: TGCGCCAGCAGCGGAACAGGGGATGAGATCGCTTTCTTT.

V and J are TRBV11-2 and TRBJ2-3; the D gene is possibly TRBD1 (6 bases). The CDR3 runs 15 residues. From germline, CDR1 is SGHAT and CDR2 FQNNGV. Trimming shortened V by 4 bases and J by 0 bases, and 11 bases separated the two germline ends. This CDR3 is CASSSPRGSTDTQYF. As DNA, the CDR3 is TGTGCCAGCAGCTCCCCCAGGGGAAGCACAGATACGCAGTATTTT.

The V and J genes are TRBV4-3 and TRBJ1-5; D is unclear. This CDR3 has 13 residues. V shed 3 bases and J shed 9 bases, with 12 bases lying between them. CDR1 and CDR2 from the germline V gene are LGHNA and YSLEER. The CDR3 nucleotides read TGCGCCAGCAGCCAGGAGGGAAATACGCCCCAGCATTTT. This gives the protein CASSQEGNTPQHF.

Comments on this clone: At one boundary the junction diverges from the germline segment, which might be a read error. The V gene is TRBV19, the J gene TRBJ2-7; possible D gene TRBD2, 6 bases. There are 15 residues in the CDR3. Germline CDR1 and CDR2: LNHDA and SQIVND (reference sequence). The CDR3 DNA reads as TGTGCCAGTAGTATAGGTGGAGGGATCTCCAACGAGCAGTACTTC. Encoded protein: CASSIGGGISNEQYF.